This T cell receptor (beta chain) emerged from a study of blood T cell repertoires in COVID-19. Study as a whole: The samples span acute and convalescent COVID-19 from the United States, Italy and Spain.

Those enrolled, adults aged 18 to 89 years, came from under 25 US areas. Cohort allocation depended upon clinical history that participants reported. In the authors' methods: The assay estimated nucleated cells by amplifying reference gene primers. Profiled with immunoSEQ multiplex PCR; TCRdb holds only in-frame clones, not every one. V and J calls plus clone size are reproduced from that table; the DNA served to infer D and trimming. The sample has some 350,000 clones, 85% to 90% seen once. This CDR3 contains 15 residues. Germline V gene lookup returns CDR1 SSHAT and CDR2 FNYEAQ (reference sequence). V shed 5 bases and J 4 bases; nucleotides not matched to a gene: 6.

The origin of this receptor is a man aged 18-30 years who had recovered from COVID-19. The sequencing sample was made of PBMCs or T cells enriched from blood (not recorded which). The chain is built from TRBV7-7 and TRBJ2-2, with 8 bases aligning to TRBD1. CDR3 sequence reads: CASSPGGMGTGELFF. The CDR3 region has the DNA TGTGCCAGCAGCCCAGGGGGCATGGGCACCGGGGAGCTGTTTTTT.